What follows are 24 T cell receptor beta chains derived from one specimen sequenced in a study of blood T cell repertoires in COVID-19. Produced via immunoSEQ multiplex PCR; TCRdb's table is partial and in-frame only. The sample carries some 390,000 clones, around 87% recorded once. The sample consisted of peripheral blood. The receptors were sampled from a human donor in a cohort sampled during active COVID-19.

The V gene is TRBV6-5, the J gene TRBJ2-1, with 9 bases aligning to TRBD2. Trimming at V came to 5 bases and at J to 0 bases, leaving 2 bases not matched to a gene. The length of the CDR3 is 15 residues. Germline CDR1 and CDR2: MNHEY and SVGAGI. CDR3 sequence: CASSSGGSSYNEQFF. The DNA of the CDR3 is TGTGCCAGCAGTAGCGGGGGGAGCTCCTACAATGAGCAGTTCTTC.

The CDR3 protein is CASTEPSTDTQYF. The DNA for the CDR3 is TGTGCCAGCACGGAGCCCTCCACAGATACGCAGTATTTT. The chain joins TRBV6-5 to TRBJ2-3; D not resolved. Trimming took 7 bases from V and 2 from J, leaving 10 bases between them. The CDR3 is 13 amino acids. Germline lookup yields CDR1 MNHEY and CDR2 SVGAGI.

The CDR3 spells CASSERRASGANVLTF. Here the CDR3 DNA reads TGTGCCAGCAGTGAGCGCAGGGCCTCTGGGGCCAACGTCCTGACTTTC. The chain links TRBV6-1 to TRBJ2-6; D is perhaps TRBD1 (5 bases). V lost 3 bases to trimming and J lost 0 bases, with 9 bases between them. The germline V gene has CDR1 MNHNS and CDR2 SASEGT. The CDR3 sequence is 16 residues long.

The CDR3: CASSLDYSGTYGYTF. The CDR3 DNA reads as TGTGCCAGCAGCTTAGACTACTCCGGGACATATGGCTACACCTTC. The V gene is TRBV7-2, the J gene TRBJ1-2, with D tentatively TRBD1 (6 bases). V gave up 1 base and J gave up 5 bases, with 14 bases separating them. The CDR3 length is 15 residues. The germline V gene has CDR1 SGHTA and CDR2 FQGNSA.

This chain links TRBV2 with TRBJ1-3, with D uncertain. Germline V CDR1 and CDR2: SNHLY, FYNNEI. Trimming shortened V by 4 bases and J by 4 bases, and 14 bases separated the two germline ends. CDR3 length: 15 amino acids. The CDR3 spells CASSVEGGKGNTIYF. The CDR3 DNA reads as TGTGCCAGCAGTGTTGAGGGAGGAAAAGGAAACACCATATATTTT.

The V and J genes are TRBV3-1 (or the pseudogene TRBV3-2) and TRBJ2-7; 10 positions match TRBD2. The CDR3 totals 18 residues. Germline V lookup: CDR1 LGHDT, CDR2 YNNKEL (reference sequence). The V segment lost 2 bases and the J segment 2 bases; nucleotides outside the gene matches: 12. DNA of the CDR3: TGTGCCAGCAGCCAATCGTTAGCGGGAGGAACCGGGACCTACGAGCAGTACTTC. Residues: CASSQSLAGGTGTYEQYF.

This chain connects TRBV11-1 to TRBJ2-6; D unclear. This CDR3 region has 16 residues. Germline CDR1 and CDR2: SGHAT and FQDESV (reference sequence). V gave up 2 bases and J gave up 0 bases, with 8 bases separating them. This CDR3 reads CASSLSGFSGANVLTF. CDR3 nucleotide sequence: TGTGCCAGCAGCTTATCAGGCTTCTCTGGGGCCAACGTCCTGACTTTC. Full variable domain (remainder filled in from reference TRBV11-1 and TRBJ2-6): EAEVAQSPRYKITEKSQAVAFWCDPISGHATLYWYRQILGQGPELLVQFQDESVVDDSQLPKDRFSAERLKGVDSTLKIQPAELGDSAMYLCASSLSGFSGANVLTFGAGSRLTVL.

The table lists this clone with a count of one. This chain connects TRBV6-4 to TRBJ1-3, with 12 bases fitting TRBD1. The J segment lost 4 bases and the V segment lost 6 bases, leaving 7 bases of the junction unmatched. The CDR3 runs 16 residues. Germline V gene sequence: CDR1 MRHNA, CDR2 SNTAGT. CDR3 amino acids: CASRRGDRGRGNTIYF. The CDR3 DNA follows: TGTGCCAGCAGACGAGGGGACAGGGGGCGAGGAAACACCATATATTTT.

V is TRBV7-3 and J is TRBJ2-3, with a possible D match to TRBD2 (6 bases). Per germline, CDR1 SGHTA and CDR2 FQGTGA. The CDR3 contains 14 residues. V was trimmed by 4 bases and J by 10 bases, leaving 18 bases between them. Written as DNA, the CDR3 is TGTGCCAGCAGCTCAGGACTATCCCAACAGGCGCAGTATTTT. Residues: CASSSGLSQQAQYF. The full variable domain, completed using reference TRBV7-3 and TRBJ2-3, is GAGVSQTPSNKVTEKGKYVELRCDPISGHTALYWYRQSLGQGPEFLIYFQGTGAADDSGLPNDRFFAVRPEGSVSTLKIQRTERGDSAVYLCASSSGLSQQAQYFGPGTRLTVL.

The chain uses TRBV19 and TRBJ2-5; 8 nucleotides agree with TRBD1. The CDR3 has 14 amino acids. After removal of 4 bases from V and 2 bases from J, the junction contained 3 bases not matched to a gene. Germline V CDR1 and CDR2: LNHDA, SQIVND (reference sequence). Here the CDR3 DNA reads TGTGCCAGTAGTACGGGACAGGCACAAGAGACCCAGTACTTC. Residues: CASSTGQAQETQYF.

This clone was observed a few times. The rearrangement joins TRBV11-3 to TRBJ2-2; either TRBD1 or TRBD2 may fit D (6 bases each). Trimming removed 4 bases from V and 4 bases from J, with 13 bases in between. The germline V gene has CDR1 SGHNT and CDR2 YENEEA. CDR3 size: 15 residues. CDR3 sequence reads: CASSSEGGGTGELFF. Written as DNA, the CDR3 is TGTGCCAGCAGCTCAGAGGGGGGAGGCACCGGGGAGCTGTTTTTT.

The chain is built from TRBV12-3 or TRBV12-4 and TRBJ1-6; tentatively, D is TRBD1 (5 bases). The CDR3 covers 13 residues. Trimming removed 4 bases at V and 8 bases at J, with 9 bases between. CDR3 amino acids: CASSWGADSPLHF. The CDR3 DNA is TGTGCCAGCAGTTGGGGCGCAGATTCACCCCTCCACTTT.

The chain uses TRBV6-5 and TRBJ1-5; D remains ambiguous. Germline V gene data show CDR1 as MNHEY and CDR2 as SVGAGI. CDR3 length: 15 residues. V was clipped by 0 bases and J by 6 bases, with 12 bases between them. Here the CDR3 reads CASSYSKSESQPQHF. The CDR3 DNA reads TGTGCCAGCAGTTACTCGAAATCGGAGAGTCAGCCCCAGCATTTT.

V is TRBV3-1 (or the pseudogene TRBV3-2) and J is TRBJ1-2; perhaps TRBD1 as D (5 bases). The CDR3 consists of 16 residues. The germline V gene encodes CDR1 LGHDT and CDR2 YNNKEL (reference sequence). V was trimmed by 3 bases and J by 4 bases, leaving 18 bases between them. CDR3 DNA: TGTGCCAGCAGCCATGGGACCGGGATCGGGGGCTATGGCTACACCTTC. Protein product: CASSHGTGIGGYGYTF.

The chain uses TRBV6-1 and TRBJ1-1; 7 nucleotides match TRBD1. Trimming took 3 bases from V and 9 from J; bases not matched to a gene: 16. Germline CDR1 is MNHNS and CDR2 is SASEGT. The CDR3 is 16 residues long. DNA of the CDR3: TGTGCCAGCAGTGATCGACAGGGACAGCCAAATTTAAAAGCTTTCTTT. Its translation: CASSDRQGQPNLKAFF.

The J gene is TRBJ2-5, the V gene TRBV10-2, with D maybe TRBD2 (6 bases). The length of the CDR3 is 14 residues. Germline CDR1 is WSHSY and CDR2 is SAAADI. V lost 4 bases and J lost 2, with 11 bases in between. The CDR3 nucleotides are TGCGCCAGCAGTGTGGCGGGAAATCAAGAGACCCAGTACTTC. Translation: CASSVAGNQETQYF.

The CDR3 DNA reads as TGTGCCAGCAGCCAAGGACTAGCGGGAGTCGGCGAGCAGTACTTC. Its protein product is CASSQGLAGVGEQYF. This sequence joins TRBV3-1 (or the pseudogene TRBV3-2) and TRBJ2-7; 12 positions match TRBD2. J was trimmed by 6 bases and V by 1 base; bases with no gene match: 4. The CDR3 runs 15 residues. Per the germline V gene, CDR1 is LGHDT and CDR2 is YNNKEL (reference sequence).

The chain combines TRBV28 with TRBJ1-4; no firm D call. The germline V and J ends were trimmed by 7 bases and 1 base, with 16 bases remaining between them. The V gene's germline CDR1 is MDHEN and CDR2 SYDVKM. The CDR3 runs 16 residues. CDR3 sequence (DNA): TGTGCCAGCATCACCCGGGAAGAGCAAACTAATGAAAAACTGTTTTTT. This gives the protein CASITREEQTNEKLFF.

This chain connects TRBV5-1 to TRBJ2-5; the D gene is possibly TRBD2 (6 bases). CDR1 SGHRS and CDR2 YFSETQ come from the germline V gene. V was clipped by 0 bases and J by 1 base, with 13 bases between them. This CDR3 has 16 residues. The CDR3 spells CASSLVIGGAQETQYF. CDR3 nucleotide sequence: TGCGCCAGCAGCTTGGTGATAGGCGGGGCCCAAGAGACCCAGTACTTC.

CDR3 region: CATSGGMTDTQYF. The DNA for the CDR3 is TGCGCCACAAGCGGGGGTATGACAGATACGCAGTATTTT. The genes are TRBV5-1 and TRBJ2-3; 8 nucleotides agree with TRBD2. Germline V gives CDR1 SGHRS, CDR2 YFSETQ. V dropped 9 bases and J dropped 3; count of bases not matched to a gene: 6. The CDR3 has 13 amino acids.

This clone occurred many times. V usage is TRBV6-1 and J usage is TRBJ2-2, with 7 bases identical to TRBD1. This CDR3 is 18 amino acids long. V was clipped by 0 bases and J by 7 bases; unmatched bases: 14. CDR1 MNHNS and CDR2 SASEGT come from the germline V gene. CDR3 residues: CASSEANWDSRTFGELFF. CDR3 sequence (DNA): TGTGCCAGCAGTGAAGCAAACTGGGACAGCCGTACTTTCGGGGAGCTGTTTTTT.

The V and J genes are TRBV6-5 and TRBJ1-1; 7 positions match TRBD1. The CDR3 length is 15 residues. V dropped 4 bases and J dropped 4; count of bases not matched to a gene: 9. Looked up from germline, CDR1 is MNHEY and CDR2 is SVGAGI. The DNA of the CDR3 is TGTGCCAGCAGTTCCCTACAGGGGCCCGGCACTGAAGCTTTCTTT. Protein sequence: CASSSLQGPGTEAFF.

The chain recombines TRBV30 with TRBJ2-1; the match to TRBD2 covers 8 bases. In germline, CDR1 is GTSNPN, CDR2 SVGIG (reference sequence). The trim removed 2 bases at V and 1 base at J, leaving 7 bases unmatched. The CDR3 contains 16 residues. The CDR3 DNA sequence: TGTGCCTGGAGTCCGCTGTCGGGGGGGTCCTACAATGAGCAGTTCTTC. It translates to CAWSPLSGGSYNEQFF.

V and J are TRBV4-1 and TRBJ2-1; 8 bases align to TRBD2. CDR3 length: 15 amino acids. Germline CDR1 is MGHRA and CDR2 is YSYEKL. With 2 bases clipped from V and 6 bases from J, the junction kept 6 bases outside the gene matches. CDR3 coding DNA: TGCGCCAGCAGCCAACCGGGACTAGGTCTCAATGAGCAGTTCTTC. Its translation: CASSQPGLGLNEQFF.